This T cell receptor beta chain was obtained from a study of T cell responses to AZD1222 COVID-19 vaccine. Findings and limits, study-wide: Per reports, nearly half of all spike-specific TCRs target regions that are unmutated in variants. The donor group comprised mostly white British people and more females; the analysis possibly underestimated clonal diversity. Seropositivity was recorded at baseline in only a handful of AZD1222 recipients. Spike-specific TCR breadth and depth both grew after two AZD1222 doses.

A remark on this clone: Its antigen is undetermined.

TCRdb's table, derived via immunoSEQ multiplex PCR, lists solely in-frame clones and lacks some. Of roughly 86,000 clones listed, about 85% are singletons. The sequence was collected from an adult who received the AZD1222 COVID-19 vaccine. The sequencing used peripheral blood, collected 28 days after the second AZD1222 dose.

The CDR3 loop is CASSLLGSSNEQFF. CDR3 coding DNA: TGTGCCAGCAGCTTACTCGGAAGCAGCAATGAGCAGTTCTTC. The chain has TRBV7-2 and TRBJ2-1; D not certain. Trimming pared 2 bases from V and 6 bases from J, leaving 11 bases between. The CDR3 runs 14 residues. The germline V gene has CDR1 SGHTA and CDR2 FQGNSA.